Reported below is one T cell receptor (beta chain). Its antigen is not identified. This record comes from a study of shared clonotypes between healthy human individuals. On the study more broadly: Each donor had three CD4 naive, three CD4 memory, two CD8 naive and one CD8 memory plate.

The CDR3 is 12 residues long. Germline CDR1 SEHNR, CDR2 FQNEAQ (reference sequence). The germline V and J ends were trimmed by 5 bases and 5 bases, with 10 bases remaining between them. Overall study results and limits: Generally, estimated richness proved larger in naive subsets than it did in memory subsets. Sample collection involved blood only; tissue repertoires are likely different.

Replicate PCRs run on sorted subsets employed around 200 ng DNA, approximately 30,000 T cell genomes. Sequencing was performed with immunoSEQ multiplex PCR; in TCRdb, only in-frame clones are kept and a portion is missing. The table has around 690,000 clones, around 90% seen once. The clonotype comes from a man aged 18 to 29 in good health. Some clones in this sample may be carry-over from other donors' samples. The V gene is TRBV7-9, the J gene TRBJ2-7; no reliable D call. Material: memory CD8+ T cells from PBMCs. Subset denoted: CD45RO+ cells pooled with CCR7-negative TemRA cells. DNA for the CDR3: TGTGCCAGCAGCGAACCACAGAACGAGCAGTACTTC. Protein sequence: CASSEPQNEQYF.